This TCR beta chain was captured in a study of regulatory T cells in long-lasting Graves disease. Study conclusions and caveats: The persistent group shared 2,741 public clonotypes, more than the approximately 970 shared by new patients. There were preferences for TRBV28, TRBJ1-2 and TRBJ2-5 in persistent disease.

Germline CDR1 GTSNPN, CDR2 SVGIG (reference sequence). Trimming removed 2 bases from V and 4 bases from J, with 8 bases in between. The CDR3 consists of 12 residues. The authors built TCR beta libraries using iRepertoire HTBI primers and Arm-PCR of CDR3 regions. One entry per CDR3 protein results from TCRdb running MiXCR on the multiplex PCR reads. The top ten hold roughly 8% of the sample, which has roughly 500,000 distinct CDR3 sequences, less than 25% seen once. Sample time point: persistent/refractory GD, antithyroid drugs over 5 years with positive TRAb. TCR sequences were obtained from RNA taken from PBMCs. EDTA tubes received nine milliliters of collected peripheral blood. This clonotype has at least ten counts. The antigen remains undetermined.

The sequenced sample was peripheral blood mononuclear cells (PBMCs), obtained when the disease was refractory, from a patient treated with antithyroid drugs. J is TRBJ2-5 and V is TRBV30, with D possibly matching TRBD2 (7 bases). The sequence was collected from a female donor with Graves disease. CDR3: CAWSRGAETQYF. CDR3 coding DNA: TGTGCCTGGAGTCGGGGGGCAGAGACCCAGTACTTC.